Listed below are T cell receptor beta chains from one sample, sequenced in a study of blood T cell repertoires in COVID-19. Clones were sequenced by immunoSEQ multiplex PCR, and TCRdb holds only the in-frame ones, with some missing. The sample gives around 78,000 clones, roughly 80% of which show up once; around 9.5% is in the top ten. Sequencing was performed on peripheral blood. These receptors were obtained from a human donor in a cohort sampled during active COVID-19. The CDR3 runs from the conserved cysteine through the conserved F or W. The D gene is left open where the match is weak. Not every row has a clone size; where given, it reads once, few, many or a size class.

J gene	clone size	D gene	V gene	CDR3 protein	CDR3 DNA
TRBJ1-1	.	TRBD1	TRBV6-5	CASTRQGAANTEAFF	TGTGCCAGCACCCGACAGGGGGCGGCGAACACTGAAGCTTTCTTT
TRBJ1-1	.	.	TRBV6-5	CASSYSLYDTEAFF	TGTGCCAGCAGTTACTCTTTGTATGACACTGAAGCTTTCTTT
TRBJ1-2	.	TRBD1	TRBV15	CATSRDVGTGSYGYTF	TGTGCCACCAGCAGAGATGTAGGGACAGGGTCATATGGCTACACCTTC
TRBJ2-7	.	TRBD1	TRBV6-5	CASRTRTGAYEQYF	TGTGCCAGCAGGACTCGGACAGGGGCCTACGAGCAGTACTTC
TRBJ1-1	.	.	TRBV11-2	CASNQGPGLNTEAFF	TGTGCCAGCAACCAAGGTCCAGGACTAAACACTGAAGCTTTCTTT
TRBJ2-1	.	TRBD2	TRBV27	CASGEAGGRSLKSNEQFF	TGTGCCAGCGGGGAAGCGGGGGGCCGTTCTCTAAAATCCAATGAGCAGTTCTTC
TRBJ2-1	.	.	TRBV4-1	CASSKRTGSDEQFF	TGCGCCAGCAGCAAACGGACGGGGAGCGATGAGCAGTTCTTC
TRBJ2-3	.	TRBD2	TRBV3-1/TRBV3-2	CASSQETSADTQYF	TGTGCCAGCAGCCAAGAGACTAGCGCAGATACGCAGTATTTT
TRBJ1-1	.	.	TRBV6-4	CASSEKEGTEAFF	TGTGCCAGCAGTGAAAAGGAGGGCACTGAAGCTTTCTTT
TRBJ2-5	.	TRBD2	TRBV5-6	CASSRLAGGLETQYF	TGTGCCAGCAGCAGACTAGCGGGGGGGCTGGAGACCCAGTACTTC
TRBJ1-3	.	.	TRBV25-1	CASSATVSGNTIYF	TGTGCCAGCAGTGCCACAGTCTCTGGAAACACCATATATTTT
TRBJ1-2	.	TRBD1	TRBV7-9	CASSLAGTDSSGGYTF	TGTGCCAGCAGCTTAGCGGGGACAGATAGTTCAGGGGGCTACACCTTC
TRBJ2-7	many	TRBD2	TRBV4-1	CASSPRGDGSGEQYF	TGCGCCAGCAGCCCTCGGGGGGACGGGAGTGGGGAGCAGTACTTC
TRBJ2-5	.	.	TRBV5-4	CASSLAIGVGETQYF	TGTGCCAGCAGCTTGGCCATCGGGGTCGGGGAGACCCAGTACTTC
TRBJ1-6	.	TRBD1	TRBV5-1	CASSFDRVENSPLHF	TGCGCCAGCAGCTTTGACAGGGTCGAGAATTCACCCCTCCACTTT
TRBJ1-6	few	TRBD1	TRBV19	CASTFAGQYNSPLHF	TGTGCCAGTACCTTCGCGGGACAGTATAATTCACCCCTCCACTTT
TRBJ1-6	.	.	TRBV3-1/TRBV3-2	CASSQGEAPLHF	TGTGCCAGCAGCCAAGGGGAGGCTCCCCTCCACTTT
TRBJ1-3	.	.	TRBV5-5	CASSPSDNQAGNTIYF	TGTGCCAGCAGCCCCTCTGATAATCAGGCGGGAAACACCATATATTTT
TRBJ2-3	.	TRBD1	TRBV25-1	CASKQGSTDTQYF	TGTGCCAGCAAACAGGGGAGCACAGATACGCAGTATTTT
TRBJ2-1	medium-sized	.	TRBV5-1	CASSLGQEQFF	TGCGCCAGCAGCTTGGGCCAGGAGCAGTTCTTC
TRBJ1-6	.	TRBD1	TRBV7-9	CASSLAFGTADNSPLHF	TGTGCCAGCAGCTTAGCGTTTGGGACAGCCGATAATTCACCCCTCCACTTT
TRBJ2-7	few	TRBD1	TRBV14	CASSQNTGGVYEQYF	TGTGCCAGCAGCCAAAACACAGGGGGAGTTTACGAGCAGTACTTC
TRBJ1-3	.	.	TRBV9	CASSPQAWRGGNTIYF	TGTGCCAGCAGCCCCCAGGCTTGGAGGGGAGGTAACACCATATATTTT
TRBJ1-5	.	.	TRBV19	CASNQHYRELRQPQHF	TGTGCCAGTAACCAACATTATCGGGAATTACGACAGCCCCAGCATTTT
TRBJ2-7	few	.	TRBV6-2/TRBV6-3	CASSLQGYEQYF	TGTGCCAGCAGTTTGCAGGGATACGAGCAGTACTTC
TRBJ2-1	.	TRBD2	TRBV7-2	CASTSGGSSYNEQFF	TGTGCCAGCACTAGCGGGGGGAGCTCCTACAATGAGCAGTTCTTC
TRBJ2-3	.	TRBD2	TRBV11-3	CASTLGPPWRGGDTQYF	TGTGCCAGCACCCTAGGCCCCCCCTGGCGGGGGGGAGATACGCAGTATTTT
TRBJ2-7	.	.	TRBV11-2	CASGGQVPYYEQYF	TGTGCCAGCGGAGGGCAGGTGCCCTATTACGAGCAGTACTTC
TRBJ2-5	.	.	TRBV2	CASSLTQETQYF	TGTGCCAGCAGCCTCACTCAAGAGACCCAGTACTTC
TRBJ1-1	.	.	TRBV5-1	CASGGEWDTEAFF	TGCGCCAGCGGCGGGGAGTGGGACACTGAAGCTTTCTTT
TRBJ2-5	.	.	TRBV3-1/TRBV3-2	CASRFDRRQETQYF	TGTGCCAGCAGATTCGACAGGAGGCAAGAGACCCAGTACTTC
TRBJ1-2	.	TRBD1	TRBV29-1	CSVAPGQNYGYTF	TGCAGCGTTGCACCGGGACAGAACTATGGCTACACCTTC
TRBJ2-5	.	.	TRBV5-4	CASSSRTVPGETQYF	TGTGCCAGCAGCTCGAGGACTGTCCCTGGGGAGACCCAGTACTTC
TRBJ1-2	few	.	TRBV6-5	CASSSIPGSNYGYTF	TGTGCCAGCAGTTCGATACCGGGTTCCAACTATGGCTACACCTTC
TRBJ1-3	.	TRBD1	TRBV7-9	CASSFTGVGNTIYF	TGTGCCAGCAGCTTCACAGGGGTCGGAAACACCATATATTTT
TRBJ1-1	.	TRBD1	TRBV3-1/TRBV3-2	CASSQGDSVGAFF	TGTGCCAGCAGCCAAGGGGACAGCGTGGGAGCTTTCTTT